Listed below are T cell receptor beta chains from one sample, sequenced in a study of blood T cell repertoires in COVID-19. Sequenced by immunoSEQ multiplex PCR; TCRdb stores in-frame clones only, minus some. The top ten hold roughly 9% of the sample, which has fewer than 200,000 clones, around 80% seen once. Sequenced: peripheral blood. These receptors came from a woman between 65 and 79 years old with acute or convalescent COVID-19. CDR3s include the opening cysteine and the closing phenylalanine or tryptophan. The order of the fields is CDR3 protein, CDR3 DNA, V gene, clone size, J gene, D gene. The D gene is left open where the match is weak. Some rows mark clone size as missing; the rest say once, few, many or name a class of expanded clone.

CASSSRPTWDRGLFKLFF,TGTGCCAGCAGTTCCCGGCCCACCTGGGACAGGGGGCTGTTCAAACTGTTTTTT,TRBV27,-,TRBJ1-4,TRBD1
CASSCPSGQGAVYEQFF,TGTGCCAGCAGCTGCCCCTCGGGACAGGGGGCTGTCTATGAGCAGTTCTTC,TRBV21-1,-,TRBJ2-1,-
CASSEAGGGNQPQHF,TGTGCCAGCAGTGAAGCAGGGGGTGGCAATCAGCCCCAGCATTTT,TRBV2,-,TRBJ1-5,-
CASSKSGTLTEQYF,TGTGCCAGTAGTAAATCCGGGACTCTGACCGAGCAGTACTTC,TRBV19,-,TRBJ2-7,-
CASKWDTNTEAFF,TGTGCCAGCAAATGGGACACGAACACTGAAGCTTTCTTT,TRBV2,few,TRBJ1-1,-
CAYTAGTYEQYF,TGTGCCTACACGGCAGGGACCTACGAGCAGTACTTC,TRBV30,-,TRBJ2-7,-
CASSTYGQGSTTGELFF,TGTGCCAGCAGCACCTATGGACAGGGCTCGACCACCGGGGAGCTGTTTTTT,TRBV5-4,-,TRBJ2-2,TRBD1
CASGPNSGETQYF,TGTGCTAGTGGACCAAATAGCGGGGAGACCCAGTACTTC,TRBV12-5,-,TRBJ2-5,TRBD2
CASSPNRGNTEAFF,TGTGCCAGCAGCCCAAACCGGGGTAACACTGAAGCTTTCTTT,TRBV6-5,-,TRBJ1-1,-
CASRATGIGRYEQYF,TGCGCCAGCAGGGCTACAGGGATTGGTCGCTACGAGCAGTACTTC,TRBV5-1,-,TRBJ2-7,-
CASSANSWDRVKETQYF,TGTGCCAGCAGCGCCAATTCTTGGGACAGGGTAAAAGAGACCCAGTACTTC,TRBV9,-,TRBJ2-5,TRBD1
CASSASRQVMDGYTF,TGTGCCAGCAGCGCCTCCCGGCAGGTTATGGATGGCTACACCTTC,TRBV9,-,TRBJ1-2,-
CASSVGGAGSYNEQFF,TGTGCCAGCAGCGTAGGCGGGGCAGGGTCCTACAATGAGCAGTTCTTC,TRBV9,-,TRBJ2-1,-
CASSFSGKSNQPQHF,TGTGCCAGCAGCTTTTCAGGGAAGAGCAATCAGCCCCAGCATTTT,TRBV7-2,-,TRBJ1-5,-
CASSPLAGDAFQETQYF,TGTGCCAGCAGCCCCCTGGCGGGAGATGCCTTCCAAGAGACCCAGTACTTC,TRBV5-6,-,TRBJ2-5,TRBD2
CASSLLRGASSGNTIYF,TGTGCCAGCAGCCTCCTTCGGGGGGCGAGCTCTGGAAACACCATATATTTT,TRBV11-2,few,TRBJ1-3,-
CASSRAGGSNQPQHF,TGTGCCAGCAGCCGGGCGGGGGGTAGCAATCAGCCCCAGCATTTT,TRBV7-2,-,TRBJ1-5,-
CASSKDDGGSFNYGYTF,TGTGCCAGCAGCAAAGACGACGGCGGATCCTTTAACTATGGCTACACCTTC,TRBV21-1,-,TRBJ1-2,-
CASRTGGGGNQPQHF,TGTGCCAGCAGGACAGGGGGGGGCGGCAATCAGCCCCAGCATTTT,TRBV27,-,TRBJ1-5,TRBD1
CASKPSGMGTGELFF,TGTGCCAGTAAGCCTAGCGGGATGGGCACCGGGGAGCTGTTTTTT,TRBV19,-,TRBJ2-2,TRBD2
CASSLVAGSHFSYNEQFF,TGCGCCAGCAGCTTGGTCGCAGGGTCCCACTTCTCCTACAATGAGCAGTTCTTC,TRBV5-1,-,TRBJ2-1,-
CASSFRTGKASYEQYF,TGTGCCAGCAGCTTCCGGACAGGGAAAGCGTCCTACGAGCAGTACTTC,TRBV5-5,-,TRBJ2-7,TRBD1